These 5 T cell receptor beta chains came from one sample sequenced in a study of blood T cell repertoires in COVID-19. Here immunoSEQ multiplex PCR was the method, and the copy in TCRdb shows in-frame clones only, minus some. The sample carries 350,000 or so clones, 88% recorded once. Sequenced material: PBMCs or T cells enriched from blood (not recorded which). The receptors shown here come from a woman aged 25 to 39 who had been exposed to COVID-19.

V gene TRBV10-3 combines with J gene TRBJ1-5; D is perhaps TRBD1 (5 bases). V lost 8 bases to trimming and J lost 3 bases, with 14 bases between them. The germline gives CDR1 ENHRY, CDR2 SYGVKD. CDR3 length equals 14 residues. The CDR3 bases are TGTGCCATCCAAGGGGCAGGCCCCAATCAGCCCCAGCATTTT. Its protein is CAIQGAGPNQPQHF.

The chain uses TRBV10-2 and TRBJ2-5; 11 nucleotides line up with TRBD2. Per the germline V gene, CDR1 is WSHSY and CDR2 is SAAADI. V dropped 6 bases and J dropped 4; count of bases not matched to a gene: 22. This CDR3 spans 20 amino acids. The CDR3 sequence: CASSPHTAGTSGHKGETQYF. DNA for the CDR3: TGCGCCAGCAGCCCCCACACTGCCGGGACTAGCGGACATAAGGGAGAGACCCAGTACTTC.

The chain recombines TRBV19 with TRBJ2-7; TRBD2 aligns across 11 bases. Losses at the gene ends were 5 bases for V and 3 bases for J; bases not matched to a gene: 6. Germline V lookup: CDR1 LNHDA, CDR2 SQIVND (reference sequence). This CDR3 spans 15 amino acids. The CDR3 region has the DNA TGTGCCAGTAGTGACCCCGGGACTAGCGGCTACGAGCAGTACTTC. Translating it yields CASSDPGTSGYEQYF. The full variable domain, completed using reference TRBV19 and TRBJ2-7, is DGGITQSPKYLFRKEGQNVTLSCEQNLNHDAMYWYRQDPGQGLRLIYYSQIVNDFQKGDIAEGYSVSREKKESFPLTVTSAQKNPTAFYLCASSDPGTSGYEQYFGPGTRLTVT.

The gene calls are TRBV19 and TRBJ2-2; D is undetermined. Germline CDR1 reads LNHDA; CDR2 reads SQIVND (reference sequence). CDR3 length: 12 amino acids. Trimming left V 4 bases short and J 3 bases short, with 3 bases between. The DNA for the CDR3 is TGTGCCAGTAGTACGTACACCGGGGAGCTGTTTTTT. Translating it yields CASSTYTGELFF.

The chain is built from TRBV2 and TRBJ2-7; 7 positions match TRBD1. V lost 3 bases to trimming and J lost 0 bases; unmatched junction nucleotides: 14. CDR3 length equals 18 residues. Germline lookup yields CDR1 SNHLY and CDR2 FYNNEI. CDR3 sequence reads: CASSDIRMWGQHSYEQYF. The CDR3 bases are TGTGCCAGCAGTGATATCAGAATGTGGGGACAGCACTCCTACGAGCAGTACTTC.